The clone carrying this T cell receptor (beta chain) was counted ten times or more. Its antigen is not known. CDR1 SGHAT and CDR2 FQNNGV come from the germline V gene. The CDR3 is 15 residues long. V lost 0 bases and J 2 bases, leaving 10 bases between the germline ends. None of the included patients had other autoimmune diseases, uncontrolled infections, pregnancy or lactation, as these led to exclusion. The sample originates from a study of Graves' ophthalmopathy and Graves' hyperthyroidism. Study conclusions and caveats: Blood samples also showed most expanded thyroid clonotypes exceeding 0.001 frequency.

Investigators amplified TCR beta CDR3 regions from RNA transcripts. HTBI primers primed a first-round RT-PCR, and a second-round multiplex PCR followed. TCRdb recomputed calls from the multiplex PCR reads with MiXCR, one row per CDR3 protein. The data show approximately 50,000 distinct CDR3 sequences, 50% seen once. This chain links TRBV11-2 with TRBJ1-2; D not certain. Source material: peripheral blood. The TCR originated in an adult man with Graves' ophthalmopathy. CDR3 loop: CASSLDVHGNYGYTF. CDR3 in DNA: TGTGCCAGCAGCTTAGACGTTCACGGAAACTATGGCTACACCTTC.